The 28 T cell receptor beta chains below all came from one sample that was sequenced in a study of shared clonotypes between healthy human individuals. Naive CD8 cells comprised CD45RO-negative, CCR7-positively selected cells, excluding terminally differentiated effector memory CD45RA+ cells. The assay was immunoSEQ multiplex PCR, and TCRdb's table has in-frame clones only and misses some. This sample has some 2,100,000 clones, with about 92% found just once. The sample comprised naive CD8+ T cells from PBMCs. The source of these receptors is a man between 18 and 29 years old in good health. Some clones in this sample may be carry-over from other donors' samples.

To note about this clone: Other DNA sequences from this sample encode an identical CDR3 as well. The chain couples TRBV7-8 to TRBJ2-7, with 9 bases aligning to TRBD1. The V gene's germline CDR1 is SGHVS and CDR2 FQNEAQ. The CDR3 is made up of 15 amino acids. J lost 5 bases, V lost 5 bases, and 10 bases had no gene match. The CDR3 is CASSLIGQGLDEQYF. The CDR3 nucleotides read TGTGCCAGCAGCCTTATCGGACAGGGGCTGGACGAGCAGTACTTC.

This chain joins TRBV27 and TRBJ1-5; D is undetermined. Trimming took 4 bases from V and 0 from J, leaving 16 bases between them. Germline V CDR1 and CDR2: MNHEY, SMNVEV (reference sequence). The CDR3 is 17 residues long. The CDR3 is CASSSREGFYSNQPQHF. In DNA, the CDR3 is TGTGCCAGCAGTTCCCGTGAAGGGTTTTATAGCAATCAGCCCCAGCATTTT.

The gene calls are TRBV29-1 and TRBJ1-4, with D unresolved. Trimming stripped 7 bases from V and 0 bases from J, with 12 bases between. The CDR3 contains 14 residues. Looked up from germline, CDR1 is SQVTM and CDR2 is ANQGSEA. This chain's CDR3 is CSETIPATNEKLFF. The CDR3 DNA follows: TGCAGCGAAACTATACCAGCAACTAATGAAAAACTGTTTTTT.

Notes on this clone: The sample contains more than one DNA sequence encoding this CDR3. This chain joins TRBV27 and TRBJ2-1, with TRBD2 matching over 10 bases. CDR3 length: 15 amino acids. CDR1 and CDR2 from the germline V gene are MNHEY and SMNVEV (reference sequence). Germline trimming cut 5 bases from V and 0 bases from J; bases unmatched to any gene: 1. CDR3 amino acids: CASSLAGVSYNEQFF. The CDR3 coding sequence is TGTGCCAGCAGTCTAGCGGGAGTCTCCTACAATGAGCAGTTCTTC.

On this clone itself: Other DNA sequences in the sample encode the same CDR3. The chain joins TRBV7-9 to TRBJ2-1; D not certain. V lost 0 bases and J 4 bases, leaving 1 base between the germline ends. The CDR3 loop spans 12 amino acids. Germline CDR1 and CDR2: SEHNR and FQNEAQ (reference sequence). The CDR3 nucleotides are TGTGCCAGCAGCTTAGCGTACAATGAGCAGTTCTTC. It is translated as CASSLAYNEQFF.

The J gene is TRBJ2-7, the V gene TRBV27; D uncertain. Germline values: CDR1 MNHEY, CDR2 SMNVEV (reference sequence). V gave up 8 bases and J gave up 2 bases, with 25 bases separating them. This CDR3 comprises 17 residues. As DNA, the CDR3 is TGTGCCAGCGGACGACCATTCGTAGGACGGGTGCCCTACGAGCAGTACTTC. It is translated as CASGRPFVGRVPYEQYF.

This chain uses TRBV15 with TRBJ2-3; D perhaps matches TRBD2 (6 bases). The CDR3 runs 14 residues. The germline V gene has CDR1 LNHNV and CDR2 YYDKDF (reference sequence). V was pared by 3 bases and J by 3 bases, with 10 bases between. The CDR3 DNA follows: TGTGCCACCAGCAGCTGGCGGGGAACAGATACGCAGTATTTT. Amino acid sequence: CATSSWRGTDTQYF.

The chain is built from TRBV29-1 and TRBJ2-1; no clear D gene. Germline V CDR1 and CDR2: SQVTM, ANQGSEA. This CDR3 region has 15 residues. Trimming removed 3 bases at V and 2 bases at J, with 14 bases between. The CDR3 reads CSVDIESLPYNEQFF. DNA of the CDR3: TGCAGCGTTGATATAGAGTCCCTCCCCTACAATGAGCAGTTCTTC.

To note about this clone: The same CDR3 is also encoded by other DNA sequences in this sample. V gene TRBV27 combines with J gene TRBJ2-3; TRBD2 matches at 11 bases. Germline CDR1 is MNHEY and CDR2 is SMNVEV (reference sequence). This CDR3 is 16 amino acids long. The V gene end was trimmed by 5 bases and the J gene end by 3 bases; junction bases not matched to a gene: 7. CDR3 in amino acids: CASSPLAGGYTDTQYF. CDR3 bases: TGTGCCAGCAGTCCCCTAGCGGGAGGATATACAGATACGCAGTATTTT.

The chain carries TRBV19 and TRBJ2-1, with no clear D. Germline CDR1 LNHDA, CDR2 SQIVND (reference sequence). Trimming cost V 5 bases and J 4 bases, with 15 bases left between them. The CDR3 is made up of 15 amino acids. CDR3 DNA: TGTGCCAGTAGTCTCGGACCCCCGAGGTACAATGAGCAGTTCTTC. It is translated as CASSLGPPRYNEQFF.

V and J are TRBV6-5 and TRBJ2-1, with 10 bases aligning to TRBD1. There are 15 residues in the CDR3. Germline V gene lookup returns CDR1 MNHEY and CDR2 SVGAGI. V was clipped by 5 bases and J by 3 bases; unmatched bases: 4. CDR3 region: CASSVTGGDYNEQFF. The DNA for the CDR3 is TGTGCCAGCAGTGTGACAGGGGGCGACTACAATGAGCAGTTCTTC.

The chain employs TRBV6-6 and TRBJ2-7; possible D gene TRBD2, 5 bases. The CDR3 is 12 amino acids. CDR1 is MNHNY and CDR2 is SVGAGI in the germline V gene (reference sequence). The V and J ends lost 6 bases and 3 bases respectively, with 9 bases between them. The CDR3 region is CASSQLGYEQYF. In DNA, the CDR3 is TGTGCCAGCAGCCAACTAGGCTACGAGCAGTACTTC.

The rearrangement joins TRBV7-9 to TRBJ2-3; the match to TRBD2 covers 9 bases. The length of the CDR3 is 13 residues. The trim removed 7 bases at V and 2 bases at J, leaving 1 base unmatched. In germline, CDR1 is SEHNR, CDR2 FQNEAQ (reference sequence). The CDR3 sequence: CASTSGATDTQYF. In DNA, the CDR3 is TGTGCCAGCACTAGCGGGGCCACAGATACGCAGTATTTT. The variable domain in full, with the rest retrieved from reference TRBV7-9 and TRBJ2-3, is DTGVSQNPRHKITKRGQNVTFRCDPISEHNRLYWYRQTLGQGPEFLTYFQNEAQLEKSRLLSDRFSAERPKGSFSTLEIQRTEQGDSAMYLCASTSGATDTQYFGPGTRLTVL.

The CDR3: CASSESRGAYEQYF. CDR3 nucleotides: TGTGCCAGCAGTGAGTCCCGCGGTGCCTACGAGCAGTACTTC. This chain uses TRBV6-4 with TRBJ2-7, with D hard to call. The CDR3 is 14 amino acids. CDR1 MRHNA and CDR2 SNTAGT come from the germline V gene. The germline V and J ends were trimmed by 3 bases and 2 bases, with 11 bases remaining between them.

V is TRBV5-4 and J is TRBJ2-7; the match to TRBD2 covers 14 bases. CDR3 length: 16 amino acids. V shed 0 bases, J shed 2 bases, and the junction held 1 base outside the gene matches. Germline V gives CDR1 SGHNT, CDR2 YYREEE (reference sequence). CDR3 sequence: CASSLGLAGGPYEQYF. CDR3 nucleotides: TGTGCCAGCAGCTTGGGACTAGCGGGAGGGCCCTACGAGCAGTACTTC.

Turning to this clone: Because the CDR3's place on the DNA is in doubt, the DNA is left out and the CDR3 is given as listed by TCRdb. The chain joins TRBV28 to TRBJ2-5. CDR1 and CDR2 (germline): MDHEN, SYDVKM. The CDR3 has 18 amino acids, counting both end residues. The CDR3: CASSSSGGRDRARETQYF.

This rearrangement joins TRBV7-9 to TRBJ2-7; 9 bases match TRBD1. This CDR3 is built from 15 residues. In germline, CDR1 is SEHNR, CDR2 FQNEAQ (reference sequence). The junction had 7 bases not matched to a gene; V was cut back by 5 bases and J by 2 bases. The CDR3 DNA is TGTGCCAGCAGCCGAGGGACAGGGCGGGCCTACGAGCAGTACTTC. Translated, it gives CASSRGTGRAYEQYF.

This clone was counted between two and nine times. The chain has TRBV7-9 and TRBJ1-1; TRBD1 matches at 7 bases. The CDR3 totals 12 residues. In germline, CDR1 is SEHNR, CDR2 FQNEAQ (reference sequence). Trimming at V came to 7 bases and at J to 3 bases, leaving 2 bases not matched to a gene. CDR3 nucleotide sequence: TGTGCCAGCATCCAGGGGGACACTGAAGCTTTCTTT. It codes for CASIQGDTEAFF. The complete variable domain, with remaining parts taken from reference TRBV7-9 and TRBJ1-1, reads DTGVSQNPRHKITKRGQNVTFRCDPISEHNRLYWYRQTLGQGPEFLTYFQNEAQLEKSRLLSDRFSAERPKGSFSTLEIQRTEQGDSAMYLCASIQGDTEAFFGQGTRLTVV.

The chain carries TRBV5-1 and TRBJ2-1; no firm D call. V was shortened by 5 bases and J by 5 bases, with 17 bases between the two germline ends. The germline V gene encodes CDR1 SGHRS and CDR2 YFSETQ. The CDR3 runs to 15 residues. The CDR3: CASSLVSRNNNEQFF. CDR3 nucleotides: TGCGCCAGCAGTTTAGTCTCCCGCAACAACAATGAGCAGTTCTTC. Combining the CDR3 with reference TRBV5-1 and TRBJ2-1 gives the whole variable domain KAGVTQTPRYLIKTRGQQVTLSCSPISGHRSVSWYQQTPGQGLQFLFEYFSETQRNKGNFPGRFSGRQFSNSRSEMNVSTLELGDSALYLCASSLVSRNNNEQFFGPGTRLTVL.

The V and J genes are TRBV28 and TRBJ1-5; no firm D call. Per the germline V gene, CDR1 is MDHEN and CDR2 is SYDVKM. V was pared by 2 bases and J by 3 bases, with 8 bases between. CDR3 length: 14 amino acids. CDR3 in DNA: TGTGCCAGCAGTTTACGAATGAACAATCAGCCCCAGCATTTT. Residues: CASSLRMNNQPQHF.

The V gene is TRBV7-3, the J gene TRBJ2-5; D remains unclear. Germline CDR1 SGHTA, CDR2 FQGTGA. The CDR3 spans 13 residues. Trimming shortened V by 2 bases and J by 3 bases, and 7 bases separated the two germline ends. The CDR3 nucleotides are TGTGCCAGCAGCTTAGGAGTAGAAGAGACCCAGTACTTC. It translates to CASSLGVEETQYF.

This chain connects TRBV28 to TRBJ1-5; D ambiguous. The CDR3 is made up of 13 amino acids. Germline V CDR1 and CDR2: MDHEN, SYDVKM. V was pared by 3 bases and J by 7 bases, with 10 bases between. Here the CDR3 reads CASSFSGVQPQHF. The CDR3 nucleotides read TGTGCCAGCAGTTTTTCAGGCGTCCAGCCCCAGCATTTT. The whole variable domain, filled in from reference TRBV28 and TRBJ1-5, reads DVKVTQSSRYLVKRTGEKVFLECVQDMDHENMFWYRQDPGLGLRLIYFSYDVKMKEKGDIPEGYSVSREKKERFSLILESASTNQTSMYLCASSFSGVQPQHFGDGTRLSIL.

Only one count was recorded for this clone. This chain joins TRBV18 and TRBJ2-5, with D unclear. Germline V lookup: CDR1 KGHSH, CDR2 LQKENI. The CDR3 spans 15 residues. V gave up 2 bases and J gave up 1 base, with 11 bases separating them. CDR3 protein: CASSPAVRIQETQYF. In DNA, the CDR3 is TGTGCCAGCTCACCAGCCGTCCGGATCCAAGAGACCCAGTACTTC. The complete variable domain, with remaining parts taken from reference TRBV18 and TRBJ2-5, reads NAGVMQNPRHLVRRRGQEARLRCSPMKGHSHVYWYRQLPEEGLKFMVYLQKENIIDESGMPKERFSAEFPKEGPSILRIQQVVRGDSAAYFCASSPAVRIQETQYFGPGTRLLVL.

V usage is TRBV4-1 and J usage is TRBJ1-5; D remains ambiguous. This CDR3 is built from 15 residues. V gave up 2 bases and J gave up 3 bases, with 11 bases separating them. CDR1 MGHRA and CDR2 YSYEKL come from the germline V gene. The CDR3 spells CASSQSVRHNQPQHF. The CDR3 bases are TGCGCCAGCAGCCAAAGTGTTAGACACAATCAGCCCCAGCATTTT.

V and J are TRBV29-1 and TRBJ2-3; 8 bases are a match to TRBD2. CDR1 and CDR2 (germline): SQVTM, ANQGSEA. The CDR3 has 13 amino acids. The V and J ends lost 6 bases and 6 bases, in that order; junction bases with no gene match: 8. CDR3 in amino acids: CSVFAGGGDTQYF. The CDR3 region has the DNA TGCAGCGTCTTCGCGGGAGGTGGGGATACGCAGTATTTT.

Comments on this clone: Within the sample, other DNA sequences also encode this same CDR3. The rearrangement links TRBV11-2 to TRBJ2-7, with D tentatively TRBD2 (6 bases). The CDR3 has 12 residues. Germline V gives CDR1 SGHAT, CDR2 FQNNGV. Trimming removed 1 base at V and 5 bases at J, with 6 bases between. The CDR3 bases are TGTGCCAGCAGCTTAGGGAGGGACGAGCAGTACTTC. It yields the protein CASSLGRDEQYF.

The V and J genes are TRBV6-5 and TRBJ2-7; 10 nucleotides match TRBD2. Germline V gene data show CDR1 as MNHEY and CDR2 as SVGAGI. The CDR3 is made up of 15 amino acids. V lost 5 bases to trimming and J lost 5 bases; unmatched junction nucleotides: 9. The CDR3 spells CASSPLAGARDEQYF. CDR3 sequence (DNA): TGTGCCAGCAGTCCGCTAGCGGGAGCTCGAGACGAGCAGTACTTC.

The chain links TRBV2 to TRBJ2-7; no reliable D call. Germline-derived CDR1 and CDR2 are SNHLY and FYNNEI. V gave up 6 bases and J gave up 1 base, with 10 bases separating them. The CDR3 totals 13 residues. CDR3 in DNA: TGTGCCAGCAGAGTGACGGAATCCTACGAGCAGTACTTC. As protein: CASRVTESYEQYF.